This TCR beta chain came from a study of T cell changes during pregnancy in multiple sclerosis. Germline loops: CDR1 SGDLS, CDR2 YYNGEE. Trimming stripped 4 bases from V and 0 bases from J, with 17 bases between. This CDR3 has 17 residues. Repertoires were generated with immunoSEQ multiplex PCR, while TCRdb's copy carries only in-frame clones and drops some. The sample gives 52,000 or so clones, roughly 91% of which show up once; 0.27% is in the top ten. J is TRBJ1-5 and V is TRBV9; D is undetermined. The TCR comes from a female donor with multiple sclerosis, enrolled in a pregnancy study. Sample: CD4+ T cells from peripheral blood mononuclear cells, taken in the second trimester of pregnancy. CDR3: CASSKGGPTSSNQPQHF. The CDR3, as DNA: TGTGCCAGCAGCAAAGGAGGCCCTACTTCTAGCAATCAGCCCCAGCATTTT.